This T cell receptor (beta chain) was sequenced in a study of shared clonotypes between healthy human individuals. Study-wide background: Donors, aged 18 to 49, were a couple of women and a few men. Points from the study as a whole: It was expected that sequencing depth would affect clonotype sharing among donors. Genetic and exposure-history diversity was limited by the few donors.

Libraries were prepared by immunoSEQ multiplex PCR; TCRdb keeps only in-frame clonotypes and omits some of them. The sample gives over 2,000,000 clones, about 93% of which show up once; around 1.7% is in the top ten. As regards this clone: The antigen is not known.

Naivety among CD8 cells was defined by CD45RO negativity and positive CCR7 selection, thereby excluding terminally differentiated effector memory CD45RA+ cells. The CDR3 consists of 16 residues. J gave up 4 bases and V 3 bases, and 5 bases lay outside the gene matches. In germline, CDR1 is SNHLY, CDR2 FYNNEI. The clonotype originates from a man aged 18 to 29 in good health. Some clones in this sample may be carry-over from other donors' samples. Sequencing input: naive CD8+ T cells from PBMCs. This chain joins TRBV2 and TRBJ2-3, with 12 bases aligning to TRBD1. The chain's CDR3 is CASSESGTGGADTQYF. The CDR3 DNA reads as TGTGCCAGCAGTGAGTCTGGGACAGGGGGCGCAGATACGCAGTATTTT.